This T cell receptor beta chain derives from a study of T cell repertoires in cytomegalovirus infection. Study at large: CMV epitopes that were recently identified and HLA-C-restricted were used alongside well-studied HLA-B-restricted ones. A matching HLA type, together with CMV infection, was signaled by public TCR beta signatures.

MiXCR, run by TCRdb on the reads, gives a single entry per CDR3 protein. The sample lists approximately 300,000 distinct CDR3 sequences; 25% to 35% were seen once. V shed 7 bases and J shed 0 bases, with 10 bases lying between them. The CDR3 has 14 amino acids. From germline, CDR1 is MNHNS and CDR2 SASEGT. In this sample, this clonotype turned up a few times. What it binds is not known. Findings and limits, study-wide: CMV carriers with the relevant HLA were identified by cumulative public TCR beta family frequency.

The chain links TRBV6-1 to TRBJ1-5; no clear D gene. This material consisted of cultured PBMCs, taken from culture after CMV antigen stimulation. This clonotype was sampled from a human donor in good health (CMV status not recorded). Some clones in this sample may be carry-over from other donors' samples. CDR3 coding DNA: TGTGCCAGCACGGGGATGGGTAGCAATCAGCCCCAGCATTTT. Amino acid sequence: CASTGMGSNQPQHF.